Given below is one TCR beta chain in context. This record belongs to a study of blood T cell repertoires in COVID-19. CDR1 is SGHRS and CDR2 is YFSETQ in the germline V gene. The CDR3 loop spans 13 amino acids. V lost 3 bases, J lost 5 bases, and 11 bases lay in between. Methods used by the authors: Amplification of reference gene primers provided the estimated nucleated cell counts. Method: immunoSEQ multiplex PCR; TCRdb's copy keeps in-frame clones and lacks some. V and J calls and clone size are those listed in that table; D and trimming were worked out from the DNA. The table has over 100,000 clones, around 86% seen once; the top ten hold roughly 4%.

This chain uses TRBV5-1 with TRBJ1-2, with a tentative D call TRBD1 (6 bases). This receptor was identified in a middle-aged man with acute or convalescent COVID-19. What was sequenced was peripheral blood. The chain's CDR3 is CASSSQGTYGYTF. The CDR3 nucleotides are TGCGCCAGCAGCTCTCAGGGGACGTATGGCTACACCTTC.